These 23 T cell receptor beta chains were sequenced from one sample in a study of cytomegalovirus exposure and HLA in healthy donors. Primers for the PCR totalled 60 Vbeta and 13 Jbeta. This table comes from immunoSEQ multiplex PCR, and its TCRdb copy is limited to in-frame clones, with some not included. The profile covers 150,000 to 200,000 clones, with around 75% appearing a single time and about 4.9% taken by the ten largest. Sequencing input: PBMCs. These receptors were collected from a male donor in good health and CMV-seronegative.

This rearrangement joins TRBV6-5 to TRBJ1-5, with D maybe TRBD1 (5 bases). The CDR3 runs 14 residues. Germline lookup yields CDR1 MNHEY and CDR2 SVGAGI. The ends were cut back, 6 bases at V and 2 bases at J, with 11 bases in the middle. CDR3 amino acids: CASSRQFGNQPQHF. CDR3 sequence (DNA): TGTGCCAGCAGCCGACAGTTCGGCAATCAGCCCCAGCATTTT.

The gene calls are TRBV11-2 and TRBJ2-7; the D gene is possibly TRBD1 (6 bases). The germline V and J ends were trimmed by 7 bases and 4 bases, with 17 bases remaining between them. CDR1 is SGHAT and CDR2 is FQNNGV in the germline V gene. The CDR3 runs 14 residues. CDR3 in DNA: TGTGCCAGCAACCGCTGGGACAAGGATTACGAGCAGTACTTC. This gives the protein CASNRWDKDYEQYF.

The chain is built from TRBV15 and TRBJ1-1, with D tentatively TRBD1 (6 bases). V gave up 1 base and J gave up 1 base, with 7 bases separating them. There are 14 residues in the CDR3. CDR1 LNHNV and CDR2 YYDKDF come from the germline V gene (reference sequence). The CDR3 reads CATSRGRGNTEAFF. CDR3 coding DNA: TGTGCCACCAGCAGAGGCAGGGGGAACACTGAAGCTTTCTTT. Drawing the rest from reference TRBV15 and TRBJ1-1, the complete variable domain is DAMVIQNPRYQVTQFGKPVTLSCSQTLNHNVMYWYQQKSSQAPKLLFHYYDKDFNNEADTPDNFQSRRPNTSFCFLDIRSPGLGDTAMYLCATSRGRGNTEAFFGQGTRLTVV.

This clone was seen a few times. The chain is built from TRBV7-3 and TRBJ2-6; the D gene is possibly TRBD2 (6 bases). Trimming removed 2 bases from V and 1 base from J, with 18 bases in between. This CDR3 contains 19 residues. Germline V gene lookup returns CDR1 SGHTA and CDR2 FQGTGA. The CDR3 DNA reads as TGTGCCAGCAGCTTAGTTGGGACTTCCTCACCGTCTGGGGCCAACGTCCTGACTTTC. Protein: CASSLVGTSSPSGANVLTF.

This chain uses TRBV28 with TRBJ1-1; D is perhaps TRBD1 (6 bases). This CDR3 contains 15 residues. V was pared by 5 bases and J by 6 bases, with 19 bases between. The germline CDR1 and CDR2 sequences are MDHEN and SYDVKM. In nucleotides, the CDR3 is TGTGCCAGCAGTCCAATATCTCAGGGGTGGGCTGAAGCTTTCTTT. It encodes CASSPISQGWAEAFF.

This clone was observed many times. The chain carries TRBV28 and TRBJ1-1; D not resolved. Germline CDR1 and CDR2: MDHEN and SYDVKM. V gave up 4 bases and J gave up 0 bases, with 6 bases separating them. The CDR3 runs to 13 residues. The CDR3 is CASSSHMNTEAFF. The CDR3 DNA reads as TGTGCCAGCAGTTCCCACATGAACACTGAAGCTTTCTTT. The whole variable domain, remainder taken from reference TRBV28 and TRBJ1-1, is DVKVTQSSRYLVKRTGEKVFLECVQDMDHENMFWYRQDPGLGLRLIYFSYDVKMKEKGDIPEGYSVSREKKERFSLILESASTNQTSMYLCASSSHMNTEAFFGQGTRLTVV.

The chain has TRBV2 and TRBJ2-7; D ambiguous. Looked up from germline, CDR1 is SNHLY and CDR2 is FYNNEI. This CDR3 spans 12 amino acids. V shed 3 bases and J shed 3 bases, with 6 bases lying between them. The CDR3 nucleotides are TGTGCCAGCAGTGAGTCGCGCTACGAGCAGTACTTC. This sequence encodes CASSESRYEQYF.

The J gene is TRBJ1-1, the V gene TRBV7-6, with 10 nucleotides matching TRBD1. The V gene end was trimmed by 2 bases and the J gene end by 5 bases; junction bases not matched to a gene: 5. The CDR3 has 15 residues. Germline loops: CDR1 SGHVS, CDR2 FNYEAQ. CDR3 sequence: CASSLSGGQGTEAFF. The CDR3 DNA is TGTGCCAGCAGCTTATCGGGGGGACAGGGGACTGAAGCTTTCTTT.

Comments on this clone: The junction departs from the called germline gene at one end, perhaps through a read error. The chain uses TRBV9 and TRBJ1-2; D is ambiguous. The CDR3 totals 14 residues. CDR1 is SGDLS and CDR2 is YYNGEE in the germline V gene. Written as DNA, the CDR3 is TGTGCCAGCAGCGTTCGGCTGGGCTCCTATGGCTACATCTTC. It encodes CASSVRLGSYGYIF.

This clone was found a few times. V gene TRBV5-4 combines with J gene TRBJ1-1, with D perhaps matching TRBD1 (6 bases). The germline V gene has CDR1 SGHNT and CDR2 YYREEE (reference sequence). The V end lost 5 bases, the J end lost 3 bases, and 11 bases lay between the germline ends. The CDR3 is 13 residues long. The CDR3 DNA follows: TGTGCCAGCAGTCCTACAGGGTACACTGAAGCTTTCTTT. Its protein product is CASSPTGYTEAFF.

A note on this clone: The junction shows a germline mismatch at one end, possibly a read error. The CDR3: CASSPIGQGYSYERYF. As DNA, the CDR3 is TGTGCCAGCTCACCAATCGGACAGGGCTACTCCTACGAGCGGTACTTC. This sequence joins TRBV18 and TRBJ2-7; 8 bases map to TRBD1. Germline V gene lookup returns CDR1 KGHSH and CDR2 LQKENI. The CDR3 totals 16 residues. The whole variable domain, filled in from reference TRBV18 and TRBJ2-7, reads NAGVMQNPRHLVRRRGQEARLRCSPMKGHSHVYWYRQLPEEGLKFMVYLQKENIIDESGMPKERFSAEFPKEGPSILRIQQVVRGDSAAYFCASSPIGQGYSYERYFGPGTRLTVT.

This chain connects TRBV28 to TRBJ2-3; D gene uncertain. Trimming took off 1 base at V and 2 bases at J, with 4 bases between the two ends. Germline V gene sequence: CDR1 MDHEN, CDR2 SYDVKM. The CDR3 has 13 amino acids. For the CDR3, the DNA is TGTGCCAGCAGTTTATCCTCCACAGATACGCAGTATTTT. Translating it yields CASSLSSTDTQYF.

The gene calls are TRBV18 and TRBJ1-2, with D unclear. This CDR3 comprises 15 residues. The ends were cut back, 2 bases at V and 5 bases at J, with 15 bases in the middle. The germline V gene encodes CDR1 KGHSH and CDR2 LQKENI. In DNA form, the CDR3 reads TGTGCCAGCTCACCAGGCGGAGGACTGCTTTATGGCTACACCTTC. As protein: CASSPGGGLLYGYTF.

This clone has just a few counts. The CDR3 region is CASSADRRNTIYF. In nucleotides, the CDR3 is TGTGCCAGCAGCGCCGACAGGAGAAACACCATATATTTT. This chain uses TRBV9 with TRBJ1-3; D may be TRBD1 (6 bases). The germline gives CDR1 SGDLS, CDR2 YYNGEE. This CDR3 spans 13 amino acids. V lost 3 bases to trimming and J lost 5 bases, with 9 bases between them.

The rearrangement joins TRBV11-2 to TRBJ2-7; 10 bases map to TRBD1. V was pared by 4 bases and J by 4 bases, with 1 base of the junction left unmatched. This CDR3 comprises 13 residues. Germline-derived CDR1 and CDR2 are SGHAT and FQNNGV. Here the CDR3 reads CASSSGQGYEQYF. Written as DNA, the CDR3 is TGTGCCAGCAGCTCGGGACAGGGGTACGAGCAGTACTTC.

This chain links TRBV7-6 with TRBJ2-2, with 8 nucleotides matching TRBD1. The ends lost 5 bases at V and 4 bases at J; junction bases unmatched: 9. The V gene's germline CDR1 is SGHVS and CDR2 FNYEAQ. The CDR3 spans 16 residues. The CDR3 DNA is TGTGCCAGCAGCGGGCGACAGGGGTCGAGCACCGGGGAGCTGTTTTTT. This sequence encodes CASSGRQGSSTGELFF.

This chain joins TRBV19 and TRBJ1-1; D unresolved. With 7 bases removed from V and 3 bases from J, the gap between germline ends came to 12 bases. The length of the CDR3 is 13 residues. Germline CDR1 is LNHDA and CDR2 is SQIVND (reference sequence). CDR3 region: CASKRRVDTEAFF. The DNA for the CDR3 is TGTGCCAGTAAGAGGAGGGTCGACACTGAAGCTTTCTTT.

This rearrangement joins TRBV4-1 to TRBJ2-7; D call uncertain. V lost 1 base to trimming and J lost 6 bases, with 7 bases between them. CDR3 size: 12 residues. In germline, CDR1 is MGHRA, CDR2 YSYEKL. CDR3 coding DNA: TGCGCCAGCAGCCAAGTGTCGTCCGAGCAGTACTTC. Its translation is CASSQVSSEQYF.

This clone was observed once. This rearrangement joins TRBV5-1 to TRBJ1-1, with D possibly TRBD1 on 6 matching bases. Trimming stripped 5 bases from V and 1 base from J, with 15 bases between. The V gene's germline CDR1 is SGHRS and CDR2 YFSETQ. CDR3 size: 15 residues. CDR3 sequence: CASRTDPGQNTEAFF. In DNA, the CDR3 is TGCGCCAGCAGAACCGATCCGGGACAGAACACTGAAGCTTTCTTT.

The V gene is TRBV19, the J gene TRBJ2-7, with D perhaps matching TRBD1 (7 bases). CDR1 and CDR2 (germline): LNHDA, SQIVND (reference sequence). Trimming shortened V by 2 bases and J by 6 bases, and 20 bases separated the two germline ends. This CDR3 is 16 amino acids long. The CDR3, as DNA: TGTGCCAGTAGTATAACCCCACAGGGGACTGTCGGCGAGCAGTACTTC. Translation: CASSITPQGTVGEQYF.

The CDR3 sequence: CASSEGTSGRLFF. The CDR3 DNA is TGTGCCAGTAGTGAGGGGACTAGCGGGAGGCTGTTCTTC. This chain joins TRBV19 and TRBJ2-1; TRBD2 agrees at 15 bases. This CDR3 has 13 residues. V lost 5 bases, J lost 15 bases, and 5 bases stayed unmatched. Germline V gene sequence: CDR1 LNHDA, CDR2 SQIVND (reference sequence).

The chain couples TRBV6-5 to TRBJ1-6; D not certain. This CDR3 has 12 amino acids. V dropped 2 bases and J dropped 7 bases, with 3 bases sitting between them. Germline-derived CDR1 and CDR2 are MNHEY and SVGAGI. The CDR3 loop reads CASSYQNSPLHF. The CDR3 bases are TGTGCCAGCAGTTACCAGAATTCACCCCTCCACTTT.

The V call is TRBV5-1, the J call TRBJ2-2, with D possibly being TRBD1 (6 bases). The J call may be faulty, since TRBJ1-1 better matches the DNA end. Germline V gene sequence: CDR1 SGHRS, CDR2 YFSETQ. This CDR3 contains 14 residues. CDR3 loop: CASSLGGGRSEAFF. The CDR3, as DNA: TGCGCCAGCAGCTTGGGAGGGGGAAGGAGTGAAGCTTTCTTT.